This T cell receptor (beta chain) was sequenced during a study of graft-versus-host responses after intestinal transplantation. Study at large: Anti-thymocyte globulin induction, then tacrolimus and steroids for about three years, went to all recipients.

TCRdb keeps only in-frame clones here, not all; method: immunoSEQ multiplex PCR. The repertoire holds roughly 81,000 clones, with approximately 78% as singletons. In regard to this clone: No antigen is known for it.

Findings and limits, study-wide: Peak GvH clone levels in circulation were associated with early post-transplant HvG declines. In recipient marrow, GvH clones were found, and some appeared first in ileum or blood.

Trimming took 3 bases from V and 3 from J; bases not matched to a gene: 0. This CDR3 is 13 amino acids long. CDR1 is SGHRS and CDR2 is YFSETQ in the germline V gene. The sample here was unstimulated CD4+ T cells sorted from spleen or lymph node cells, taken before intestinal transplant. The chain has TRBV5-1 and TRBJ2-1; 7 nucleotides agree with TRBD1. This TCR derives from a human donor who received an intestinal transplant. CDR3 amino acids: CASSWDSYNEQFF. CDR3 coding DNA: TGCGCCAGCAGCTGGGACAGCTACAATGAGCAGTTCTTC.